The present T cell receptor (beta chain) was sequenced within a study of blood T cell repertoires in COVID-19. Note on this clone: Other nucleotide sequences in the sample specify the same CDR3.

This table comes from immunoSEQ multiplex PCR, and its TCRdb copy is limited to in-frame clones, with some not included. The table has 200,000 to 250,000 clones, almost 90% seen once; the top ten hold around 1.5%. The CDR3 totals 15 residues. V lost 0 bases and J lost 0; bases outside the gene matches: 2. CDR1 and CDR2 from the germline V gene are SGDLS and YYNGEE. Sequencing was done on a sample of peripheral blood. This receptor was obtained from a man younger than 35 with active or convalescent COVID-19. The chain carries TRBV9 and TRBJ1-2; 7 bases align to TRBD1. CDR3 in DNA: TGTGCCAGCAGCGTAGGGCAGGGGGCTAACTATGGCTACACCTTC. The encoded protein is CASSVGQGANYGYTF.